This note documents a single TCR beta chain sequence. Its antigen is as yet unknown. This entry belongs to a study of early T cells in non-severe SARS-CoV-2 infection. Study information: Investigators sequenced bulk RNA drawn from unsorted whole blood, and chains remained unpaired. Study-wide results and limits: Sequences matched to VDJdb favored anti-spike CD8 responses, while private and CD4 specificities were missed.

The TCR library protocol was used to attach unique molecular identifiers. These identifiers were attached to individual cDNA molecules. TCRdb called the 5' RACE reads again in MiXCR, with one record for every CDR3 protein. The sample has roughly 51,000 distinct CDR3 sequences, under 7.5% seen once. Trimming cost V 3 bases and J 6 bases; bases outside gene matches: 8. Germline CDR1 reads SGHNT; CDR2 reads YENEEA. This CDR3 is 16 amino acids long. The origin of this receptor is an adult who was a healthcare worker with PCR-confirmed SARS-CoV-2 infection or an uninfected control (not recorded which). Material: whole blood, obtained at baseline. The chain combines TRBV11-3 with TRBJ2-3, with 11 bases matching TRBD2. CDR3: CASSLAGTSGVDTQYF. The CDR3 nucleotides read TGTGCCAGCAGCTTGGCCGGGACTAGCGGCGTCGATACGCAGTATTTT.